The present TCR beta chain was sequenced within a study of T cell repertoires in cytomegalovirus infection. For the study at large: CMV infection plus the matching HLA type was flagged by public TCR beta signatures.

Per the germline V gene, CDR1 is SGHAT and CDR2 is FQNNGV. After removal of 0 bases from V and 6 bases from J, the junction contained 3 bases not matched to a gene. This CDR3 is 16 amino acids long. Using its own MiXCR run on the reads, TCRdb lists one record per CDR3 protein. The sample has roughly 190,000 distinct CDR3 sequences; 8.5% to 10% are singletons. This clonotype was seen many times. The clonotype comes from a human donor in good health (CMV status not recorded). Some clones in this sample may be carry-over from other donors' samples. Material: PBMCs. The rearrangement links TRBV11-2 to TRBJ2-1; 12 positions match TRBD2. The CDR3 loop reads CASSLERLAGVNEQFF. For the CDR3, the DNA is TGTGCCAGCAGCTTAGAGAGACTAGCGGGAGTCAATGAGCAGTTCTTC.